This T cell receptor beta chain derives from a study of beta chain features in type 1 diabetes. Findings and caveats of the study: For TCRB rearrangement, an influence of HLA type remained unresolved here. There was a moderate but significant shortening of TCRB CDR3s in all four CD4+ subsets of Type 1 diabetes patients.

This clone has just a few counts. The antigen is unknown. Isolated RNA was reverse transcribed in full, so expressed TCRB transcripts were sequenced. Sequenced by immunoSEQ multiplex PCR; TCRdb stores in-frame clones only, minus some. Of about 700,000 clones in the sample, around 15% are singletons; the top ten hold approximately 0.022%. One heparinised blood draw, averaging roughly 120 mL, came from each donor. Isolation of CD4+ naive, central memory, regulatory and stem cell-like memory cells was achieved by sorting via CD45RO/CCR7/CD25/CD127/CD95/CD27. V lost 5 bases and J lost 7; bases outside the gene matches: 5. CDR3 length: 14 amino acids. Germline CDR1 is MDHEN and CDR2 is SYDVKM.

The specimen sequenced was naive CD4+ T cells from blood. This TCR was sampled from a young man with type 1 diabetes. This chain connects TRBV28 to TRBJ1-6; the match to TRBD1 covers 7 bases. The CDR3 loop is CASSRQGENSPLHF. Written as DNA, the CDR3 is TGTGCCAGCAGTCGACAGGGCGAAAATTCACCCCTCCACTTT.